This is a list of T cell receptor beta chains from one sample in a study of shared clonotypes between healthy human individuals. Here immunoSEQ multiplex PCR was the method, and the copy in TCRdb shows in-frame clones only, minus some. The sample has 600,000 to 750,000 clones, 72% seen once. The sequencing sample was made of memory CD4+ T cells sorted from blood. These receptors all stem from a woman aged 25 to 45 in good health. The CDR3 runs from the conserved cysteine through the conserved F or W. The D gene is left open where the match is weak. Clone size appears in some rows only: once, few, many, or a class for an expanded clone.

V: TRBV2; D: NA; J: TRBJ2-3; size: few; DNA: TGTGCCAGCACCGGGGGCCCTGAAGGGGATACGCAGTATTTT; CDR3: CASTGGPEGDTQYF
V: TRBV5-4; D: NA; J: TRBJ2-7; size: NA; DNA: TGTGCCAGCAGCTTGTCCCACTACGAGCAGTACTTC; CDR3: CASSLSHYEQYF
V: TRBV5-1; D: NA; J: TRBJ2-3; size: once; DNA: TGCGCCAGCAGCTTGGCCCAAGGCCCGAGCACAGATACGCAGTATTTT; CDR3: CASSLAQGPSTDTQYF
V: TRBV6-1; D: TRBD1; J: TRBJ1-1; size: NA; DNA: TGTGCCAGCAGGGACAGGGGTGGGAACACTGAAGCTTTCTTT; CDR3: CASRDRGGNTEAFF
V: TRBV7-3; D: TRBD2; J: TRBJ2-1; size: once; DNA: TGTGCCAGCAGCTTGGGGTTGACGGGAGGCACACAAAACAATGAGCAGTTCTTC; CDR3: CASSLGLTGGTQNNEQFF
V: TRBV29-1; D: NA; J: TRBJ1-1; size: NA; DNA: TGCAGCGTTGCCGGCCTCTCTAGCGAGAGGCCGGCTTTCTTT; CDR3: CSVAGLSSERPAFF
V: TRBV28; D: NA; J: TRBJ1-3; size: NA; DNA: TGTGCCAGCAGTTTTTGGGGGCGAGGAAACACCATATATTTT; CDR3: CASSFWGRGNTIYF
V: TRBV7-2; D: NA; J: TRBJ2-7; size: once; DNA: TGTGCCAGCAGCTTCGGACGAAGGAGCTCCTACGAGCAGTACTTC; CDR3: CASSFGRRSSYEQYF
V: TRBV18; D: NA; J: TRBJ2-1; size: NA; DNA: TGTGCCAGCTCAACGATTTACAATGAGCAGTTCTTC; CDR3: CASSTIYNEQFF
V: TRBV11-3; D: NA; J: TRBJ1-3; size: NA; DNA: TGTGCCAGCAGCCCCGGGACATACTCTGGAAACACCATATATTTT; CDR3: CASSPGTYSGNTIYF
V: TRBV6-6; D: NA; J: TRBJ1-5; size: NA; DNA: TGTGCCAGCAGTTTAGACCGAAGGGGCGATCAGCCCCAGCATTTT; CDR3: CASSLDRRGDQPQHF
V: TRBV5-1; D: NA; J: TRBJ1-5; size: NA; DNA: TGCGCCAGCAGCTTGGCCGGGCCAGATAGCAATCAGCCCCAGCATTTT; CDR3: CASSLAGPDSNQPQHF
V: TRBV5-1; D: NA; J: TRBJ2-3; size: NA; DNA: TGCGCCAGCAGGCAATCACTAGGCCCCTCAGATACGCAGTATTTT; CDR3: CASRQSLGPSDTQYF
V: TRBV25-1; D: NA; J: TRBJ1-1; size: few; DNA: TGTGCCAGCATCCACCCCTCAGGAATCGAGATCACTGAAGCTTTCTTT; CDR3: CASIHPSGIEITEAFF
V: TRBV7-8; D: NA; J: TRBJ2-5; size: NA; DNA: TGTGCCAGCAGCCCCAGGGAGGGGGTTGAGACCCAGTACTTC; CDR3: CASSPREGVETQYF
V: TRBV6-1; D: NA; J: TRBJ1-1; size: NA; DNA: TGTGCCAGCAGTCAACCGAACACTGAAGCTTTCTTT; CDR3: CASSQPNTEAFF
V: TRBV18; D: TRBD2; J: TRBJ2-2; size: NA; DNA: TGTGCCAGCTCACCGAGGCAAACTAGCGGAAACACCGGGGAGCTGTTTTTT; CDR3: CASSPRQTSGNTGELFF
V: TRBV5-1; D: NA; J: TRBJ1-1; size: few; DNA: TGCGCCAGCAGCTTGGACGGCCTGAGAACTGAAGCTTTCTTT; CDR3: CASSLDGLRTEAFF
V: TRBV5-1; D: NA; J: TRBJ2-1; size: NA; DNA: TGCGCCAGCACGCCGGCGGACGCCCTCTACAATGAGCAGTTCTTC; CDR3: CASTPADALYNEQFF
V: TRBV5-6; D: NA; J: TRBJ1-1; size: NA; DNA: TGTGCCAGCAGCTTTGCTTGGCAGGGCGAACGGGCTTTCTTT; CDR3: CASSFAWQGERAFF
V: TRBV18; D: TRBD2; J: TRBJ2-3; size: NA; DNA: TGTGCCAGCTCACCAACGGGAGGGGTGAAAGATACGCAGTATTTT; CDR3: CASSPTGGVKDTQYF
V: TRBV19; D: NA; J: TRBJ2-3; size: NA; DNA: TGTGCCAGTAGTTTTACTAGAGGAGATACGCAGTATTTT; CDR3: CASSFTRGDTQYF
V: TRBV28; D: NA; J: TRBJ2-7; size: NA; DNA: TGTGCCAGCAGTTTACTGGCGGGAAAGCGGGAGCAGTACTTC; CDR3: CASSLLAGKREQYF